This T cell receptor (beta chain) was profiled in a study of T cells in Graves' hyperthyroidism and ophthalmopathy. This clonotype has ten or more counts. Lactation, pregnancy, other autoimmune disease or uncontrolled infection excluded patients. Extraction of PBMCs used roughly 9.3 ml of fresh peripheral blood. CDR3 length: 12 amino acids. Germline V gives CDR1 GTSNPN, CDR2 SVGIG (reference sequence). V dropped 0 bases and J dropped 10; count of bases not matched to a gene: 5. The investigators amplified TCR beta CDR3 regions from RNA transcripts. First-round RT-PCR targeting the TCR CDR3 was performed with the HTBI primer set. TCRdb called the multiplex PCR reads again in MiXCR, with one record for every CDR3 protein. The table includes approximately 400,000 distinct CDR3 sequences, about 15% detected once.

The J gene is TRBJ1-1, the V gene TRBV30; 7 bases map to TRBD1. This TCR was recovered from a woman younger than 45 with Graves' hyperthyroidism. Specimen: blood. The CDR3 loop reads CAWSVRRQGAFF. The CDR3 DNA is TGTGCCTGGAGTGTACGGCGACAGGGAGCTTTCTTT.